This T cell receptor beta chain was sequenced during a study of vaccination and CD4 T cells after COVID-19. The CDR3 loop spans 16 amino acids. Trimming cost V 4 bases and J 5 bases, with 20 bases left between them. Germline assignment: CDR1 SGHTA and CDR2 FQGNSA. As to treatment: approximately nine-day PBMC culture with coronavirus spike peptide pools or control peptides (ViraFEST assay). The positive PCR dates, which preceded the US Alpha, Beta and Delta variants, fell between March and December 2020. Cultured CD4+ T cells had their DNA profiled by the Oncomine TCR Beta short-read assay. DNA came from CD4+ T cells after culture. TCRdb re-analysed the PCR reads in MiXCR, keeping a single row per CDR3 protein. The sample holds about 12,000 distinct CDR3 sequences, over 45% seen once. In this sample, this clonotype turned up a few times. What it binds is not known.

The TCR was taken from a human donor who had recovered from COVID-19. The chain uses TRBV7-2 and TRBJ1-2, with a possible D match to TRBD1 (5 bases). Sequencing used CD4+ T cells from blood, cultured in vitro. CDR3 DNA: TGTGCCAGCAGCTCCCTGGAGAGTTGGGGGACGTATGGCTACACCTTC. Residues: CASSSLESWGTYGYTF.